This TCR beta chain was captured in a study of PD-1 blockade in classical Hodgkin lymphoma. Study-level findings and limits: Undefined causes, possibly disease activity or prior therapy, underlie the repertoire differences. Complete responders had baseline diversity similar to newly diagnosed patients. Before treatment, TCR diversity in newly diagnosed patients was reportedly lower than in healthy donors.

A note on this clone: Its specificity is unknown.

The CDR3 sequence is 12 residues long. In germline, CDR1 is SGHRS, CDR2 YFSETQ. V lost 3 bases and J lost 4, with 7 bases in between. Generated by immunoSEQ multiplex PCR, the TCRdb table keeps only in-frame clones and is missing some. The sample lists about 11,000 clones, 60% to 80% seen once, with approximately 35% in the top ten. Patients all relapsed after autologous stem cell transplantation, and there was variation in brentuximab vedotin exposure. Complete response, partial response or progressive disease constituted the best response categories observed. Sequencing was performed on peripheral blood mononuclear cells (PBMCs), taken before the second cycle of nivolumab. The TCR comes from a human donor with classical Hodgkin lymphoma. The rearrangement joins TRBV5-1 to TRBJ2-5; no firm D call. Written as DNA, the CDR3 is TGCGCCAGCAGCTCCGACGGAGAGACCCAGTACTTC. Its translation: CASSSDGETQYF.